The T cell receptor (beta chain) described here comes from a study of OX40 agonist ivuxolimab in advanced cancers. For the study at large: Three dose-escalation patients had partial responses: one with hepatocellular carcinoma and two with cutaneous melanoma.

CDR1 and CDR2 (germline): SNHLY, FYNNEI. V lost 4 bases to trimming and J lost 3 bases, with 7 bases between them. The CDR3 extends over 12 amino acids. As to this clone: Its matching antigen is unknown.

Study-level points and caveats: The specificity for antigen of the expanded peripheral T cells was not determined. Several nonresponders also turned out to have low normalized T-cell clonal expansion. Among the lowest peripheral clonal expansion occurred in 0.1-3.0 mg/kg partial responders.

Clones were read by immunoSEQ multiplex PCR, and TCRdb kept only the in-frame ones, dropping some. This table holds fewer than 80,000 clones, about 91% found once. This TCR was recovered from an adult with an advanced solid tumor such as melanoma, head and neck, liver or kidney cancer. The material sequenced was CD4+ or CD8+ T cells sorted from blood, taken in a trial of the OX40 agonist ivuxolimab. The V call is TRBV2, the J call TRBJ2-7; weak D call: TRBD1 (6 bases). The CDR3 sequence is CASSGDIYEQYF. The DNA of the CDR3 is TGTGCCAGCAGTGGGGACATCTACGAGCAGTACTTC.